Each of the 27 T cell receptor beta chains below was sequenced from the same sample in a study of blood T cell repertoires in COVID-19. Here immunoSEQ multiplex PCR was the method, and the copy in TCRdb shows in-frame clones only, minus some. The repertoire holds about 210,000 clones, with about 91% as singletons. The specimen sequenced was peripheral blood. Receptors were obtained from a man aged 25 to 40 with acute or convalescent COVID-19.

The chain joins TRBV6-5 to TRBJ1-2; D call uncertain. CDR1 is MNHEY and CDR2 is SVGAGI in the germline V gene. This CDR3 comprises 11 residues. Trimming stripped 10 bases from V and 4 bases from J, with 10 bases between. The CDR3 DNA reads TGTGCCACCCTACCCCTCTATGGCTACACCTTC. It translates to CATLPLYGYTF.

The table lists this clone with a count of one. The chain couples TRBV27 to TRBJ2-1; D might be TRBD2 (5 bases). V was pared by 5 bases and J by 15 bases, with 20 bases between. There are 13 residues in the CDR3. From germline, CDR1 is MNHEY and CDR2 SMNVEV (reference sequence). CDR3 nucleotide sequence: TGTGCCAGCAGTCCCAATTCCTCGGGGTCAAGGTTCTTC. This sequence encodes CASSPNSSGSRFF.

The CDR3 nucleotides read TGCGCCAGCAGCTGGCAATTCACCGAGAACACTGAAGCTTTCTTT. Its protein is CASSWQFTENTEAFF. V and J are TRBV5-1 and TRBJ1-1; D not resolved. The CDR3 is 15 residues long. Trimming took off 3 bases at V and 1 base at J, with 13 bases between the two ends. Per germline, CDR1 SGHRS and CDR2 YFSETQ.

The chain has TRBV7-2 and TRBJ1-6; D possibly corresponds to TRBD1 (5 bases). Trimming took off 3 bases at V and 5 bases at J, with 11 bases between the two ends. This CDR3 comprises 15 residues. From germline, CDR1 is SGHTA and CDR2 FQGNSA. The CDR3 DNA follows: TGTGCCAGCAGCTTCCGTGGGGGGGATAATTCACCCCTCCACTTT. This sequence encodes CASSFRGGDNSPLHF.

The V and J genes are TRBV15 and TRBJ2-1; 9 bases are a match to TRBD2. The CDR3 is made up of 16 amino acids. Germline assignment: CDR1 LNHNV and CDR2 YYDKDF (reference sequence). V lost 0 bases to trimming and J lost 4 bases; unmatched junction nucleotides: 4. The CDR3 loop reads CATSRDNLAGYNEQFF. The CDR3, as DNA: TGTGCCACCAGCAGAGATAATCTAGCGGGGTACAATGAGCAGTTCTTC.

DNA of the CDR3: TGTGCCAGCAGTTTTGTCGCGGCAGATACGCAGTATTTT. Translation gives CASSFVAADTQYF. V and J are TRBV27 and TRBJ2-3; D unclear. Trimming stripped 3 bases from V and 4 bases from J, with 8 bases between. Germline lookup yields CDR1 MNHEY and CDR2 SMNVEV (reference sequence). The CDR3 contains 13 residues.

CDR3: CASSQSRSGTEAFF. In DNA form, the CDR3 reads TGTGCCAGCAGCCAATCACGGTCAGGGACTGAAGCTTTCTTT. The V and J genes are TRBV16 and TRBJ1-1; TRBD1 might be the D (5 bases). Trimming stripped 0 bases from V and 5 bases from J, with 10 bases between. This CDR3 region has 14 residues. Germline-derived CDR1 and CDR2 are KGHSY and FQNENV. Drawing the rest from reference TRBV16 and TRBJ1-1, the complete variable domain is GEEVAQTPKHLVRGEGQKAKLYCAPIKGHSYVFWYQQVLKNEFKFLISFQNENVFDETGMPKERFSAKCLPNSPCSLEIQATKLEDSAVYFCASSQSRSGTEAFFGQGTRLTVV.

V and J are TRBV27 and TRBJ1-6; D is perhaps TRBD1 (5 bases). The CDR3 consists of 12 residues. From germline, CDR1 is MNHEY and CDR2 SMNVEV (reference sequence). V lost 7 bases, J lost 8 bases, and 9 bases lay in between. CDR3 amino acids: CASTKGDSPLHF. For the CDR3, the DNA is TGTGCCAGCACTAAAGGGGATTCACCCCTCCACTTT.

This clone has just a few counts. The rearrangement links TRBV6-5 to TRBJ1-2, with D unclear. The V end was cut by 8 bases, the J end by 8 bases, with 15 bases between. Germline assignment: CDR1 MNHEY and CDR2 SVGAGI. The CDR3 runs 12 residues. The CDR3 spells CASGFRAGGYTF. CDR3 DNA sequence: TGTGCCAGCGGATTTAGGGCGGGAGGCTACACCTTC.

V usage is TRBV14 and J usage is TRBJ2-7; the match to TRBD1 covers 7 bases. The CDR3 covers 16 residues. Germline lookup yields CDR1 SGHDN and CDR2 FVKESK. V dropped 4 bases and J dropped 5; count of bases not matched to a gene: 14. CDR3 amino acids: CASSPHARGRTHEQYF. CDR3 bases: TGTGCCAGCAGCCCACACGCCAGGGGGAGAACCCACGAGCAGTACTTC.

The chain combines TRBV3-1 (or the pseudogene TRBV3-2) with TRBJ1-2, with a possible D match to TRBD1 (6 bases). CDR3 length equals 14 residues. The V end lost 1 base, the J end lost 8 bases, and 14 bases lay between the germline ends. Germline CDR1 reads LGHDT; CDR2 reads YNNKEL (reference sequence). The CDR3 bases are TGTGCCAGCAGCCAAGTAACGGCAGGGGAAGGCTACACCTTC. Its translation: CASSQVTAGEGYTF.

The chain recombines TRBV15 with TRBJ2-3; TRBD2 might be the D (5 bases). Trimming cost V 0 bases and J 0 bases, with 13 bases left between them. Germline V gives CDR1 LNHNV, CDR2 YYDKDF (reference sequence). CDR3 length: 17 amino acids. The CDR3 protein is CATSRDWAGLSTDTQYF. The CDR3 region has the DNA TGTGCCACCAGCAGAGATTGGGCGGGTTTAAGCACAGATACGCAGTATTTT.

The genes are TRBV2 and TRBJ2-2; unclear D gene. The V end was cut by 5 bases, the J end by 6 bases, with 16 bases between. The CDR3 runs to 15 residues. Germline V gene lookup returns CDR1 SNHLY and CDR2 FYNNEI. CDR3 DNA: TGTGCCAGCAGTTTCGAGAAGACTCGTGCCGGGGAGCTGTTTTTT. Translating it yields CASSFEKTRAGELFF.

The chain couples TRBV4-1 to TRBJ1-5; TRBD1 matches at 10 bases. The germline V gene encodes CDR1 MGHRA and CDR2 YSYEKL. The trim removed 1 base at V and 2 bases at J, leaving 8 bases unmatched. CDR3 length equals 18 residues. The CDR3 DNA follows: TGCGCCAGCAGCCAAGGGACAGGGGGGATTTGGGGCAATCAGCCCCAGCATTTT. It is translated as CASSQGTGGIWGNQPQHF.

This chain connects TRBV28 to TRBJ1-1, with 8 bases aligning to TRBD1. The CDR3 covers 15 residues. J lost 5 bases, V lost 6 bases, and 11 bases had no gene match. The germline V gene encodes CDR1 MDHEN and CDR2 SYDVKM. CDR3 in DNA: TGTGCCAGCAGCCCGGGTCAGGGGGCTTGGACTGAAGCTTTCTTT. Its translation is CASSPGQGAWTEAFF.

This clone appeared a single time. An end of the junction differs from the germline gene, which may be a read error. CDR3 nucleotides: TGTGCTAGCATAGGGCTCGGGGTTGACACCGGGGAGCTGTTTTTT. This codes for CASIGLGVDTGELFF. The chain recombines TRBV7-7 with TRBJ2-2; a weak D match, TRBD2 (5 bases). The CDR3 has 15 residues. Per germline, CDR1 SSHAT and CDR2 FNYEAQ (reference sequence).

The chain carries TRBV3-1 (or the pseudogene TRBV3-2) and TRBJ1-3, with D uncertain. The CDR3 consists of 17 residues. Germline V gives CDR1 LGHDT, CDR2 YNNKEL (reference sequence). V lost 1 base to trimming and J lost 0 bases, with 13 bases between them. The CDR3 DNA reads as TGTGCCAGCAGCCAAGTCCTGAGGCGGAACTCTGGAAACACCATATATTTT. It is translated as CASSQVLRRNSGNTIYF.

The chain couples TRBV11-2 to TRBJ1-2, with D perhaps matching TRBD1 (5 bases). CDR1 and CDR2 from the germline V gene are SGHAT and FQNNGV. The ends were cut back, 4 bases at V and 8 bases at J, with 26 bases in the middle. The CDR3 contains 17 residues. The CDR3 spells CASSSAYDWGGDQGYTF. The CDR3 region has the DNA TGTGCCAGCAGCTCTGCCTACGATTGGGGCGGGGATCAGGGCTACACCTTC.

The CDR3 here is CAGQPGTLAVGYTF. CDR3 in DNA: TGTGCCGGCCAACCGGGGACACTGGCGGTTGGCTACACCTTC. The V and J genes are TRBV2 and TRBJ1-2, with D possibly TRBD1 on 6 matching bases. Trimming took 11 bases from V and 7 from J, leaving 23 bases between them. Germline V lookup: CDR1 SNHLY, CDR2 FYNNEI. The CDR3 is 14 residues long.

The genes are TRBV27 and TRBJ2-7; D perhaps matches TRBD1 (6 bases). The CDR3 sequence is 15 residues long. V was clipped by 3 bases and J by 4 bases, with 16 bases between them. Germline CDR1 reads MNHEY; CDR2 reads SMNVEV (reference sequence). The CDR3 spells CASSLGPRGYYEQYF. The CDR3 nucleotides are TGTGCCAGCAGTTTGGGGCCAAGGGGGTATTACGAGCAGTACTTC.

J is TRBJ2-1 and V is TRBV24-1; 12 bases are a match to TRBD2. Germline V gives CDR1 KGHDR, CDR2 SFDVKD. This CDR3 region has 16 residues. The V segment lost 5 bases and the J segment 6 bases; nucleotides outside the gene matches: 7. CDR3 bases: TGTGCCACCAGTGGTTACTCGACTAGCGGGAGCAATGAGCAGTTCTTC. Its protein is CATSGYSTSGSNEQFF.

This chain connects TRBV19 to TRBJ1-1; maybe TRBD1 (5 bases). V lost 5 bases and J lost 1, with 11 bases in between. Germline lookup yields CDR1 LNHDA and CDR2 SQIVND (reference sequence). The length of the CDR3 is 14 residues. The DNA for the CDR3 is TGTGCCAGTAGTCCTGACAGACGGAACACTGAAGCTTTCTTT. This sequence encodes CASSPDRRNTEAFF.

V usage is TRBV28 and J usage is TRBJ2-7; unclear D gene. Trimming stripped 1 base from V and 5 bases from J, with 9 bases between. The CDR3 length is 13 residues. Germline CDR1 reads MDHEN; CDR2 reads SYDVKM. The CDR3 sequence: CASSLYIFNEQYF. The CDR3 nucleotides are TGTGCCAGCAGTTTATACATTTTCAACGAGCAGTACTTC.

CDR3: CASSLLAGGLWANVLTF. The CDR3 DNA reads as TGTGCCAGCAGCTTATTAGCGGGAGGCCTCTGGGCCAACGTCCTGACTTTC. The chain links TRBV7-3 to TRBJ2-6; 10 bases align to TRBD2. The CDR3 spans 17 residues. Germline CDR1 reads SGHTA; CDR2 reads FQGTGA. Trimming removed 2 bases from V and 5 bases from J; junction bases left unmatched: 6.

V and J are TRBV28 and TRBJ1-2, with TRBD1 identical over 9 bases. The CDR3 is made up of 15 amino acids. J was trimmed by 3 bases and V by 4 bases; bases with no gene match: 6. Germline assignment: CDR1 MDHEN and CDR2 SYDVKM. The CDR3 sequence: CASSSPGTGHYGYTF. The CDR3 DNA is TGTGCCAGCAGTTCTCCCGGGACAGGGCACTATGGCTACACCTTC.

The V and J genes are TRBV5-1 and TRBJ1-2; unclear D gene. Looked up from germline, CDR1 is SGHRS and CDR2 is YFSETQ. The CDR3 extends over 14 amino acids. V lost 0 bases to trimming and J lost 2 bases, with 8 bases between them. In DNA, the CDR3 is TGCGCCAGCAGCTTGGACGGACTGAACTATGGCTACACCTTC. Protein: CASSLDGLNYGYTF.

The V call is TRBV4-1, the J call TRBJ2-7, with TRBD2 matching over 8 bases. Per germline, CDR1 MGHRA and CDR2 YSYEKL. CDR3 length equals 16 residues. Losses at the gene ends were 1 base for V and 0 bases for J; bases not matched to a gene: 5. CDR3 coding DNA: TGCGCCAGCAGCCAAGTGGGCGGGGGGAGCTCCTACGAGCAGTACTTC. It yields the protein CASSQVGGGSSYEQYF.